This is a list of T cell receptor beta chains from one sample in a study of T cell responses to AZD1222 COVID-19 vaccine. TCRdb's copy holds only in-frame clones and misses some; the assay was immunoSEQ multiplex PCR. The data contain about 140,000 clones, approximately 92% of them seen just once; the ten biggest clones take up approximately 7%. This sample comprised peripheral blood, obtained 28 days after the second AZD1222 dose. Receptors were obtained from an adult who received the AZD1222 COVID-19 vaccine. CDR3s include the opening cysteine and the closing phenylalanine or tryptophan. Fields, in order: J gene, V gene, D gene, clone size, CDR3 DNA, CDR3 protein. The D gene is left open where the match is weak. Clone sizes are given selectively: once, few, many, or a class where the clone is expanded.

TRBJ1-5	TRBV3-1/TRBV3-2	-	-	TGTGCCAGCAGCCAAGATAATGGGGGTCAGCCCCAGCATTTT	CASSQDNGGQPQHF
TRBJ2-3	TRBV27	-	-	TGTGCCAGCAGCCTCAGGGGAGGTACGCAGTATTTT	CASSLRGGTQYF
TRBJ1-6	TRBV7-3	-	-	TGTGCCAGCAGCTCCGGGACCTCTAATTCACCCCTCCACTTT	CASSSGTSNSPLHF
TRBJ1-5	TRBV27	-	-	TGTGCCAGCACCCCTCAGGGGTTTAGCAATCAGCCCCAGCATTTT	CASTPQGFSNQPQHF
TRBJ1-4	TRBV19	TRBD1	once	TGTGCCAGTCGGGACAGGGCGGAAAAACTGTTTTTT	CASRDRAEKLFF
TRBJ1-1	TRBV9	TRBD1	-	TGTGCCAGCAGCACGGGACAGGGTGTGAACATTGAAGCTTTCTTT	CASSTGQGVNIEAFF
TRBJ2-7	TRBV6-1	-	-	TGTGCCAGCAGTGAGGTATGGGAACGGAGCGAGCAGTACTTC	CASSEVWERSEQYF
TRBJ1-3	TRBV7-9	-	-	TGTGCCAGCAGCTTAGGTGACGGCTCTGGAAACACCATATATTTT	CASSLGDGSGNTIYF
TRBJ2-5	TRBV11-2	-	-	TGTGCCAGCAGCTCCGGAGAAGCGGAGACCCAGTACTTC	CASSSGEAETQYF
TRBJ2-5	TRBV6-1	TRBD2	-	TGTGCCAGCAGTGAAGGACTAGCGGAGAAAGAGACCCAGTACTTC	CASSEGLAEKETQYF
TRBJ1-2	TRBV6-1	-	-	TGTGCCAGCAGTTGGAGTGATCGCTATGGCTACACCTTC	CASSWSDRYGYTF
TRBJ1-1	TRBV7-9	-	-	TGTGCCAGCAGCTTTGGGGGGCGTAGTACTGAAGCTTTCTTT	CASSFGGRSTEAFF
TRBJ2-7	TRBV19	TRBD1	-	TGTGCCAGTAGACGGGGGACAGGGGGGGAATACGAGCAGTACTTC	CASRRGTGGEYEQYF
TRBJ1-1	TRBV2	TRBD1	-	TGTGCCAGCAGAACCCTCAGGGGGCGGAGGACTGAAGCTTTCTTT	CASRTLRGRRTEAFF
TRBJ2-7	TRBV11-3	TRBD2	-	TGTGCCAGCAGCCCCGTTCGGCGGGGGTTCGAGCAGTACTTC	CASSPVRRGFEQYF
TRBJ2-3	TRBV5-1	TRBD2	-	TGCGCCAGCGCCCCCTACTCGCGGGGGGGCACAGATACGCAGTATTTT	CASAPYSRGGTDTQYF
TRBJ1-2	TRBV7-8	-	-	TGTGCCAGCAGCCGAACGGGCACCAACTATGGCTACACCTTC	CASSRTGTNYGYTF
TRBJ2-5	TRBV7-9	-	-	TGTGCCAGCAGCCCCAGGGGTGGAGAGACCCAGTACTTC	CASSPRGGETQYF
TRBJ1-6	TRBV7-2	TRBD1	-	TGTGCCAGCAGCCCGACAGGGATCTCACCCCTCCACTTT	CASSPTGISPLHF
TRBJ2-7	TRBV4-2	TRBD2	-	TGTGCCAGCAGCCAAGCCGGGACTAGCGGTTCCTACGAGCAGTACTTC	CASSQAGTSGSYEQYF
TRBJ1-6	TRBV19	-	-	TGTGCCAGTAGTACGACCAGTAATGTGTCACCCCTCCACTTT	CASSTTSNVSPLHF
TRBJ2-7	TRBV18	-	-	TGTGCCAGCTCACCACCTTCGAGACCATACGAGCAGTACTTC	CASSPPSRPYEQYF